These 27 T cell receptor beta chains were sequenced from one sample in a study of cytomegalovirus exposure and HLA in healthy donors. The PCR had 60 Vbeta and 13 Jbeta primers. Assay used: immunoSEQ multiplex PCR; TCRdb lists only in-frame clones, some missing. The table lists approximately 79,000 clones, 60% to 85% of them singletons, with around 5.1% in the top ten. The specimen sequenced was PBMCs. Receptors originate from a male donor in good health and CMV-seropositive.

The CDR3 loop is CASSPPGRGSANYGYTF. Here the CDR3 DNA reads TGTGCCAGCAGCCCCCCCGGGAGGGGCTCAGCTAACTATGGCTACACCTTC. V is TRBV11-2 and J is TRBJ1-2; maybe TRBD1 (5 bases). The length of the CDR3 is 17 residues. Per the germline V gene, CDR1 is SGHAT and CDR2 is FQNNGV. V was shortened by 5 bases and J by 0 bases, with 19 bases between the two germline ends.

J is TRBJ2-2 and V is TRBV7-6; tentatively, D is TRBD2 (6 bases). Trimming shortened V by 1 base and J by 1 base, and 10 bases separated the two germline ends. CDR3 length: 16 amino acids. Germline CDR1 SGHVS, CDR2 FNYEAQ. The CDR3 nucleotides read TGTGCCAGCAGCTTAGGCGGGGCACTGAACACCGGGGAGCTGTTTTTT. It is translated as CASSLGGALNTGELFF.

The chain couples TRBV27 to TRBJ2-3; 10 bases are a match to TRBD1. Losses at the gene ends were 7 bases for V and 2 bases for J; bases not matched to a gene: 9. The CDR3 spans 16 residues. The germline CDR1 and CDR2 sequences are MNHEY and SMNVEV (reference sequence). The CDR3 region is CASTRLGTGATDTQYF. The CDR3 DNA follows: TGTGCCAGCACCCGATTAGGGACAGGGGCCACAGATACGCAGTATTTT.

This chain joins TRBV10-2 and TRBJ1-5; TRBD1 is a possible D gene (5 bases). V dropped 7 bases and J dropped 5 bases, with 12 bases sitting between them. Germline CDR1 is WSHSY and CDR2 is SAAADI. CDR3 length: 13 amino acids. For the CDR3, the DNA is TGCGCCAGCAAGGGCAGGGAAGATCAGCCCCAGCATTTT. This codes for CASKGREDQPQHF.

This chain joins TRBV11-2 and TRBJ2-7, with D perhaps TRBD2 (5 bases). This CDR3 has 15 amino acids. The germline gives CDR1 SGHAT, CDR2 FQNNGV. Trimming removed 5 bases from V and 5 bases from J, with 19 bases in between. CDR3 nucleotide sequence: TGTGCCAGCAGCGACATTCGGGGTAGGATGCACGAGCAGTACTTC. This sequence encodes CASSDIRGRMHEQYF.

The chain uses TRBV11-1 and TRBJ1-1; 7 bases map to TRBD1. With V trimmed by 3 bases and J by 5 bases, 6 bases remained unmatched. Germline V CDR1 and CDR2: SGHAT, FQDESV (reference sequence). This CDR3 region has 14 residues. CDR3 in DNA: TGTGCCAGCAGCTTTACTGACAGGGATACTGAAGCTTTCTTT. Translation: CASSFTDRDTEAFF.

This clone was counted a few times. The chain carries TRBV6-6 and TRBJ2-3, with TRBD1 matching 9 bases. The CDR3 sequence is 13 residues long. The V gene's germline CDR1 is MNHNY and CDR2 SVGAGI (reference sequence). V gave up 8 bases and J gave up 3 bases; unmatched junction bases: 3. CDR3 loop: CASAGQGTDTQYF. The CDR3 coding sequence is TGTGCCAGCGCGGGACAGGGAACAGATACGCAGTATTTT.

Here the CDR3 DNA reads TGCGCCAGCAGCTTGAGAATGGGACTAGCGGGCGTCAATGAGCAGTTCTTC. Protein product: CASSLRMGLAGVNEQFF. The chain carries TRBV5-1 and TRBJ2-1; 12 bases are shared with TRBD2. Losses at the gene ends were 1 base for V and 6 bases for J; bases not matched to a gene: 8. The CDR3 loop spans 17 amino acids. Germline values: CDR1 SGHRS, CDR2 YFSETQ.

The rearrangement joins TRBV5-1 to TRBJ2-7, with D possibly TRBD1 on 5 matching bases. Trimming left V 7 bases short and J 4 bases short, with 21 bases between. Germline V gives CDR1 SGHRS, CDR2 YFSETQ. CDR3 length: 15 amino acids. The CDR3 loop is CASSLDRAVQYEQYF. The CDR3 nucleotides read TGCGCCAGCTCGCTCGACAGAGCCGTCCAGTACGAGCAGTACTTC. Combining the CDR3 with reference TRBV5-1 and TRBJ2-7 gives the whole variable domain KAGVTQTPRYLIKTRGQQVTLSCSPISGHRSVSWYQQTPGQGLQFLFEYFSETQRNKGNFPGRFSGRQFSNSRSEMNVSTLELGDSALYLCASSLDRAVQYEQYFGPGTRLTVT.

This chain connects TRBV5-6 to TRBJ1-2; no clear D. The CDR3 sequence is 14 residues long. Germline assignment: CDR1 SGHDT and CDR2 YYEEEE. Trimming shortened V by 2 bases and J by 7 bases, and 15 bases separated the two germline ends. Written as DNA, the CDR3 is TGTGCCAGCAGCTTTGGTGGGTTGCGGCGTGGCTACACCTTC. Translation: CASSFGGLRRGYTF. Full variable domain (outside the CDR3, taken from reference TRBV5-6 and TRBJ1-2): DAGVTQSPTHLIKTRGQQVTLRCSPKSGHDTVSWYQQALGQGPQFIFQYYEEEERQRGNFPDRFSGHQFPNYSSELNVNALLLGDSALYLCASSFGGLRRGYTFGSGTRLTVV.

This clone was detected only a few times. The chain has TRBV13 and TRBJ2-7; the match to TRBD1 covers 10 bases. There are 15 residues in the CDR3. CDR1 is PRHDT and CDR2 is FYEKMQ in the germline V gene (reference sequence). Trimming at V came to 1 base and at J to 2 bases, leaving 2 bases not matched to a gene. CDR3 protein: CASSLEGTGAYEQYF. CDR3 bases: TGTGCCAGCAGCTTAGAAGGGACAGGGGCCTACGAGCAGTACTTC. Filled out from reference TRBV13 and TRBJ2-7, the complete variable domain reads AAGVIQSPRHLIKEKRETATLKCYPIPRHDTVYWYQQGPGQDPQFLISFYEKMQSDKGSIPDRFSAQQFSDYHSELNMSSLELGDSALYFCASSLEGTGAYEQYFGPGTRLTVT.

This clone was seen a handful of times. The rearrangement uses TRBV19 and TRBJ2-7; 8 positions match TRBD2. Germline trimming cut 2 bases from V and 2 bases from J; bases unmatched to any gene: 2. The CDR3 spans 14 residues. Germline loops: CDR1 LNHDA, CDR2 SQIVND (reference sequence). The CDR3 is CASSILAGAYEQYF. The CDR3 nucleotides are TGTGCCAGTAGTATACTAGCGGGTGCCTACGAGCAGTACTTC. Complete variable domain (other parts from reference TRBV19 and TRBJ2-7): DGGITQSPKYLFRKEGQNVTLSCEQNLNHDAMYWYRQDPGQGLRLIYYSQIVNDFQKGDIAEGYSVSREKKESFPLTVTSAQKNPTAFYLCASSILAGAYEQYFGPGTRLTVT.

The chain is built from TRBV9 and TRBJ2-3, with TRBD2 as a possible D gene (6 bases). The CDR3 extends over 13 amino acids. CDR1 is SGDLS and CDR2 is YYNGEE in the germline V gene. Trimming took off 4 bases at V and 5 bases at J, with 11 bases between the two ends. The CDR3 loop reads CASSYDGRDTQYF. The CDR3 DNA reads TGTGCCAGCAGCTATGACGGGAGAGATACGCAGTATTTT.

The rearrangement links TRBV5-4 to TRBJ2-7, with D maybe TRBD1 (6 bases). Germline V gene lookup returns CDR1 SGHNT and CDR2 YYREEE (reference sequence). V shed 1 base and J shed 0 bases, with 8 bases lying between them. The CDR3 runs 14 residues. The CDR3 reads CASSLQGSSYEQYF. For the CDR3, the DNA is TGTGCCAGCAGCTTGCAGGGGAGCTCCTACGAGCAGTACTTC.

This clone was detected only once. The CDR3 loop is CATGRQAMNTEAFF. CDR3 bases: TGTGCCACCGGGCGACAGGCGATGAACACTGAAGCTTTCTTT. The rearrangement links TRBV15 to TRBJ1-1, with D maybe TRBD1 (6 bases). CDR1 is LNHNV and CDR2 is YYDKDF in the germline V gene (reference sequence). Trimming shortened V by 8 bases and J by 0 bases, and 13 bases separated the two germline ends. The CDR3 contains 14 residues.

This clone was observed a single time. The chain couples TRBV7-2 to TRBJ2-7; 12 positions match TRBD2. Germline trimming cut 1 base from V and 5 bases from J; bases unmatched to any gene: 9. There are 17 residues in the CDR3. Germline values: CDR1 SGHTA, CDR2 FQGNSA. The CDR3 here is CASSLGTSSGRAHEQYF. CDR3 nucleotide sequence: TGTGCCAGCAGCTTAGGGACCTCTAGCGGGAGGGCCCACGAGCAGTACTTC. Full variable domain (rest looked up from reference TRBV7-2 and TRBJ2-7): GAGVSQSPSNKVTEKGKDVELRCDPISGHTALYWYRQSLGQGLEFLIYFQGNSAPDKSGLPSDRFSAERTGGSVSTLTIQRTQQEDSAVYLCASSLGTSSGRAHEQYFGPGTRLTVT.

V is TRBV5-1 and J is TRBJ2-5; 10 positions match TRBD2. V was pared by 9 bases and J by 5 bases, with 13 bases of the junction left unmatched. The CDR3 runs 15 residues. Germline CDR1 reads SGHRS; CDR2 reads YFSETQ. This CDR3 is CATRRTSGVGETQYF. The CDR3 DNA is TGCGCCACGCGAAGGACTAGCGGAGTCGGGGAGACCCAGTACTTC.

This chain links TRBV29-1 with TRBJ2-7; 9 bases are shared with TRBD1. The germline V gene encodes CDR1 SQVTM and CDR2 ANQGSEA. The J segment lost 5 bases and the V segment lost 6 bases, leaving 8 bases of the junction unmatched. The CDR3 covers 13 residues. The CDR3 nucleotides are TGCAGCGTGACGACAGGGGGTGGCCACGAGCAGTACTTC. Translating it yields CSVTTGGGHEQYF.

This clone ranks as large. Other nucleotide sequences in the sample specify the same CDR3. The V gene is TRBV27, the J gene TRBJ2-1; TRBD2 agrees at 8 bases. The length of the CDR3 is 14 residues. V shed 6 bases and J 6 bases; nucleotides not matched to a gene: 7. Per germline, CDR1 MNHEY and CDR2 SMNVEV (reference sequence). CDR3 nucleotide sequence: TGTGCCAGCAGGGGCGGGGGGTTTAGCAATGAGCAGTTCTTC. Encoded protein: CASRGGGFSNEQFF.

The chain employs TRBV18 and TRBJ2-7, with D possibly matching TRBD2 (5 bases). Trimming removed 0 bases at V and 12 bases at J, with 15 bases between. Looked up from germline, CDR1 is KGHSH and CDR2 is LQKENI. CDR3 length: 13 residues. The CDR3 is CASSPPGAPRRYF. The CDR3 DNA reads TGTGCCAGCTCACCACCGGGAGCTCCGAGAAGGTACTTC.

The chain carries TRBV4-1 and TRBJ2-7, with TRBD2 identical over 10 bases. J was trimmed by 1 base and V by 2 bases; bases with no gene match: 11. This CDR3 is built from 18 residues. CDR1 and CDR2 (germline): MGHRA, YSYEKL. This chain's CDR3 is CASSQLVLAGGWSYEQYF. Written as DNA, the CDR3 is TGCGCCAGCAGCCAACTAGTGTTAGCGGGGGGTTGGTCCTACGAGCAGTACTTC.

The chain carries TRBV7-9 and TRBJ1-5; tentatively, D is TRBD1 (5 bases). CDR3 length: 15 residues. Per the germline V gene, CDR1 is SEHNR and CDR2 is FQNEAQ (reference sequence). V was shortened by 5 bases and J by 5 bases, with 16 bases between the two germline ends. The CDR3 nucleotides are TGTGCCAGCAGCCAAGGTTGGGGCTTGGATCAGCCCCAGCATTTT. Translation: CASSQGWGLDQPQHF.

This rearrangement joins TRBV9 to TRBJ2-2; weak D call: TRBD2 (6 bases). Germline CDR1 is SGDLS and CDR2 is YYNGEE. V dropped 4 bases and J dropped 6 bases, with 16 bases sitting between them. This CDR3 is 15 amino acids long. As DNA, the CDR3 is TGTGCCAGCAGCCCGCTGACTAGTTTGGCCGGGGAGCTGTTTTTT. Translating gives CASSPLTSLAGELFF.

This chain links TRBV10-3 with TRBJ2-7; perhaps TRBD2 as D (5 bases). The CDR3 runs 14 residues. V was clipped by 2 bases and J by 6 bases, with 14 bases between them. The germline V gene has CDR1 ENHRY and CDR2 SYGVKD. The CDR3 spells CAISEIRVAPEQYF. CDR3 DNA: TGTGCCATCAGTGAGATAAGGGTAGCGCCCGAGCAGTACTTC.

Only one count was recorded for this clone. The chain combines TRBV14 with TRBJ1-1, with D uncertain. Germline V gives CDR1 SGHDN, CDR2 FVKESK. The CDR3 runs 12 residues. V was cut by 2 bases and J by 7 bases, with 8 bases left in between. The DNA of the CDR3 is TGTGCCAGCAGCCAAAGAGGGCGTGAAGCTTTCTTT. This codes for CASSQRGREAFF.

In this sample, this clone turned up a few times. The rearrangement uses TRBV5-4 and TRBJ2-2, with D possibly being TRBD2 (6 bases). Per the germline V gene, CDR1 is SGHNT and CDR2 is YYREEE (reference sequence). This CDR3 region has 14 residues. The V gene lost 2 bases and the J gene lost 1 base, with 6 bases spanning the gap. Written as DNA, the CDR3 is TGTGCCAGCAGCTTTAGCGGGAACACCGGGGAGCTGTTTTTT. As protein: CASSFSGNTGELFF.

The CDR3 reads CASSLSGVVAGELFF. The CDR3 nucleotides are TGTGCCAGCAGCTTATCAGGGGTTGTGGCCGGGGAGCTGTTTTTT. The chain joins TRBV7-3 to TRBJ2-2; TRBD1 might be the D (6 bases). The CDR3 is 15 residues long. The germline gives CDR1 SGHTA, CDR2 FQGTGA. Trimming took off 2 bases at V and 6 bases at J, with 13 bases between the two ends. The whole variable domain, remainder taken from reference TRBV7-3 and TRBJ2-2, is GAGVSQTPSNKVTEKGKYVELRCDPISGHTALYWYRQSLGQGPEFLIYFQGTGAADDSGLPNDRFFAVRPEGSVSTLKIQRTERGDSAVYLCASSLSGVVAGELFFGEGSRLTVL.